The 5 T cell receptor beta chains presented below share a single source sample, sequenced in a study of blood T cell repertoires in COVID-19. Here immunoSEQ multiplex PCR was the method, and the copy in TCRdb shows in-frame clones only, minus some. The sample has about 99,000 clones, approximately 85% seen once. Sequenced sample: peripheral blood. The receptors were gathered from an elderly woman with active or convalescent COVID-19.

The rearrangement joins TRBV9 to TRBJ1-4; 8 nucleotides agree with TRBD1. J was trimmed by 8 bases and V by 4 bases; bases with no gene match: 10. Per the germline V gene, CDR1 is SGDLS and CDR2 is YYNGEE. The CDR3 totals 15 residues. The CDR3 DNA reads as TGTGCCAGCAGCTCCCGGACAGGGCGAGAAGAAAAACTGTTTTTT. Protein: CASSSRTGREEKLFF.

This sequence joins TRBV4-3 and TRBJ2-1, with D hard to call. The CDR3 has 12 residues. Per the germline V gene, CDR1 is LGHNA and CDR2 is YSLEER. V was trimmed by 0 bases and J by 8 bases, leaving 5 bases between them. CDR3 sequence reads: CASSQDSDEQFF. For the CDR3, the DNA is TGCGCCAGCAGCCAAGATTCCGATGAGCAGTTCTTC.

This chain links TRBV9 with TRBJ2-3; the match to TRBD2 covers 12 bases. V shed 0 bases and J 4 bases; nucleotides not matched to a gene: 6. This CDR3 has 17 amino acids. CDR1 is SGDLS and CDR2 is YYNGEE in the germline V gene. DNA of the CDR3: TGTGCCAGCAGCGTAGGGCGACTAGCGGGAGTGGCAGATACGCAGTATTTT. Amino acids: CASSVGRLAGVADTQYF.

The chain links TRBV28 to TRBJ2-5, with D perhaps TRBD2 (6 bases). Deletions cut 4 bases from V and 2 bases from J, with 14 bases between. Per the germline V gene, CDR1 is MDHEN and CDR2 is SYDVKM. This CDR3 has 15 residues. This chain's CDR3 is CASSSRRAGQETQYF. DNA for the CDR3: TGTGCCAGCAGTTCCCGACGGGCGGGGCAAGAGACCCAGTACTTC.

The chain combines TRBV5-1 with TRBJ2-7; no clear D gene. Germline assignment: CDR1 SGHRS and CDR2 YFSETQ. V lost 4 bases and J lost 6, with 20 bases in between. CDR3 length equals 15 residues. In nucleotides, the CDR3 is TGCGCCAGCAGCCCGGAGCTTGATTACCCGGGCGAGCAGTACTTC. Residues: CASSPELDYPGEQYF.